The 10 T cell receptor beta chains in this list originate from one sample, sequenced in a study of T cells after yellow fever vaccination. Each CDR3 protein gets one entry after TCRdb re-called the 5' RACE reads with MiXCR. The data contain hundreds of thousands of distinct CDR3 sequences, about 17% of them seen just once; the ten biggest clones take up roughly a sixth. Sample: PBMCs, taken before the yellow fever booster vaccination. The receptors here all came from a man aged 18 to 35 who received the YFV17D yellow fever vaccine.

This clonotype was counted a single time. V and J are TRBV2 and TRBJ1-1; D gene uncertain. The germline V and J ends were trimmed by 3 bases and 1 base, with 18 bases remaining between them. The germline CDR1 and CDR2 sequences are SNHLY and FYNNEI. The CDR3 is 17 residues long. The CDR3 protein is CASSDTAGSRRNTEAFF. The CDR3 region has the DNA TGTGCCAGCAGTGATACGGCGGGCTCCAGAAGGAACACTGAAGCTTTCTTT.

This clonotype has only a few counts. CDR3 region: CASSSIGQGRGNTIYF. DNA of the CDR3: TGTGCCAGCAGTTCCATCGGACAGGGACGAGGAAACACCATATATTTT. The rearrangement uses TRBV11-2 and TRBJ1-3; 8 bases are shared with TRBD1. The J segment lost 4 bases and the V segment lost 6 bases, leaving 11 bases of the junction unmatched. CDR1 is SGHAT and CDR2 is FQNNGV in the germline V gene. The CDR3 is 16 amino acids.

The CDR3: CASSSTRDTSYNEQFF. CDR3 sequence (DNA): TGCGCCAGCAGCTCCACCAGGGACACCTCCTACAATGAGCAGTTCTTC. The V and J genes are TRBV4-1 and TRBJ2-1, with TRBD1 as a possible D gene (6 bases). Trimming cost V 5 bases and J 0 bases, with 14 bases left between them. The CDR3 is 16 residues long. Looked up from germline, CDR1 is MGHRA and CDR2 is YSYEKL.

V usage is TRBV7-9 and J usage is TRBJ1-2; 8 bases agree with TRBD1. Per the germline V gene, CDR1 is SEHNR and CDR2 is FQNEAQ (reference sequence). The V segment lost 5 bases and the J segment 6 bases; nucleotides outside the gene matches: 5. This CDR3 has 13 amino acids. CDR3 in amino acids: CASSAGQGHGYTF. CDR3 nucleotide sequence: TGTGCCAGCAGCGCAGGACAGGGACATGGCTACACCTTC. The full variable domain, its missing parts supplied by reference TRBV7-9 and TRBJ1-2, is DTGVSQNPRHKITKRGQNVTFRCDPISEHNRLYWYRQTLGQGPEFLTYFQNEAQLEKSRLLSDRFSAERPKGSFSTLEIQRTEQGDSAMYLCASSAGQGHGYTFGSGTRLTVV.

V usage is TRBV29-1 and J usage is TRBJ2-3; D is possibly TRBD2 (5 bases). V was trimmed by 3 bases and J by 3 bases, leaving 16 bases between them. CDR1 SQVTM and CDR2 ANQGSEA come from the germline V gene. There are 15 residues in the CDR3. Here the CDR3 reads CSVEWSETITDTQYF. In DNA, the CDR3 is TGCAGCGTTGAGTGGAGTGAGACTATAACAGATACGCAGTATTTT.

The V and J genes are TRBV18 and TRBJ2-7, with D unresolved. Trimming cost V 3 bases and J 0 bases, with 15 bases left between them. Looked up from germline, CDR1 is KGHSH and CDR2 is LQKENI. This CDR3 has 16 amino acids. The CDR3 loop is CASSPSGRLSSYEQYF. CDR3 nucleotide sequence: TGTGCCAGCTCACCTTCGGGTAGGCTTAGCTCCTACGAGCAGTACTTC. Supplemented by reference TRBV18 and TRBJ2-7, the full variable domain reads NAGVMQNPRHLVRRRGQEARLRCSPMKGHSHVYWYRQLPEEGLKFMVYLQKENIIDESGMPKERFSAEFPKEGPSILRIQQVVRGDSAAYFCASSPSGRLSSYEQYFGPGTRLTVT.

The chain combines TRBV11-2 with TRBJ1-2; D not resolved. Germline values: CDR1 SGHAT, CDR2 FQNNGV. V was clipped by 3 bases and J by 8 bases, with 13 bases between them. CDR3 length: 13 amino acids. This chain's CDR3 is CASSFMGREGYTF. The CDR3 DNA sequence: TGTGCCAGCAGCTTCATGGGGAGGGAAGGCTACACCTTC. The full variable domain, with the rest looked up from reference TRBV11-2 and TRBJ1-2, is EAGVAQSPRYKIIEKRQSVAFWCNPISGHATLYWYQQILGQGPKLLIQFQNNGVVDDSQLPKDRFSAERLKGVDSTLKIQPAKLEDSAVYLCASSFMGREGYTFGSGTRLTVV.

The V call is TRBV4-3, the J call TRBJ2-1; no reliable D call. Trimming shortened V by 0 bases and J by 2 bases, and 5 bases separated the two germline ends. The CDR3 is 14 residues long. CDR1 is LGHNA, CDR2 YSLEER, per germline. The CDR3 coding sequence is TGCGCCAGCAGCCAAGATGGCGCCTACAATGAGCAGTTCTTC. Translated, it gives CASSQDGAYNEQFF.

The rearrangement links TRBV9 to TRBJ2-1; tentative D call: TRBD1 (6 bases). The length of the CDR3 is 15 residues. V gave up 3 bases and J gave up 9 bases, with 19 bases separating them. CDR1 and CDR2 from the germline V gene are SGDLS and YYNGEE. As DNA, the CDR3 is TGTGCCAGCAGCGAGAGGGGGTCAGAGGGTGGTGAGCAGTTCTTC. Its protein is CASSERGSEGGEQFF.

The chain links TRBV9 to TRBJ1-2, with D perhaps TRBD1 (5 bases). This CDR3 comprises 14 residues. Germline V gene data show CDR1 as SGDLS and CDR2 as YYNGEE. V was cut by 3 bases and J by 8 bases, with 17 bases left in between. The CDR3 protein is CASSARTGGQGYTF. CDR3 nucleotides: TGTGCCAGCAGCGCCCGTACGGGGGGTCAAGGCTACACCTTC.